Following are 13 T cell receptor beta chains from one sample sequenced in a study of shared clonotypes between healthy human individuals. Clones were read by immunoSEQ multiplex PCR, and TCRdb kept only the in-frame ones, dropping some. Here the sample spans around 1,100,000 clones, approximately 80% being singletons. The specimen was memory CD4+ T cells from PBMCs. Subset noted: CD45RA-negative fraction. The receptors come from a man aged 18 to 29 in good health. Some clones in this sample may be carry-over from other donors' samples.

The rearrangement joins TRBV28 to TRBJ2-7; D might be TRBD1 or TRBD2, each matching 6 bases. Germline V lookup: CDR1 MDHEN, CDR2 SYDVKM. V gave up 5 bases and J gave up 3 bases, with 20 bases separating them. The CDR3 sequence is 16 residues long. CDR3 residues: CASSPPGPGASYEQYF. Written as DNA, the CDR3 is TGTGCCAGCAGTCCCCCGGGTCCGGGGGCTAGCTACGAGCAGTACTTC.

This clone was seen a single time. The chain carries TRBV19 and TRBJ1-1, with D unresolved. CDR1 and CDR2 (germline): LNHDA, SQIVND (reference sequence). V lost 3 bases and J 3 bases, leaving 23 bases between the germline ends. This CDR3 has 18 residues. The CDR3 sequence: CASSMVRVRKRSYTEAFF. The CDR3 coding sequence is TGTGCCAGTAGTATGGTGAGGGTACGCAAGAGGAGCTACACTGAAGCTTTCTTT. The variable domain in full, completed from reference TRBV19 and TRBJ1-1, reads DGGITQSPKYLFRKEGQNVTLSCEQNLNHDAMYWYRQDPGQGLRLIYYSQIVNDFQKGDIAEGYSVSREKKESFPLTVTSAQKNPTAFYLCASSMVRVRKRSYTEAFFGQGTRLTVV.

CDR3 in amino acids: CASSRPGQGINQPQHF. CDR3 DNA: TGTGCCAGCAGTCGCCCGGGACAGGGTATCAATCAGCCCCAGCATTTT. This rearrangement joins TRBV2 to TRBJ1-5; 9 positions agree with TRBD1. The V gene end was trimmed by 5 bases and the J gene end by 3 bases; junction bases not matched to a gene: 8. CDR1 and CDR2 (germline): SNHLY, FYNNEI. The CDR3 is made up of 16 amino acids.

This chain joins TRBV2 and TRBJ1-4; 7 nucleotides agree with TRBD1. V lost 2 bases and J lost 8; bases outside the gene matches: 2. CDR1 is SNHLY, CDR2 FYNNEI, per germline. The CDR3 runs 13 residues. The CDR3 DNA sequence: TGTGCCAGCAGTGAACGGGACAGAGAAAAACTGTTTTTT. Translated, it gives CASSERDREKLFF.

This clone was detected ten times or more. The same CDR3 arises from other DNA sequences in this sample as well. In nucleotides, the CDR3 is TGTGCCAGCGTAGCGGGAGTGAGTTACAATGAGCAGTTCTTC. Its protein is CASVAGVSYNEQFF. The J gene is TRBJ2-1, the V gene TRBV25-1, with 9 positions matching TRBD2. The CDR3 is 14 residues long. The germline CDR1 and CDR2 sequences are MGHDK and SYGVNS. V lost 8 bases to trimming and J lost 4 bases; unmatched junction nucleotides: 6. Based on the CDR3 plus reference TRBV25-1 and TRBJ2-1, the full variable domain is EADIYQTPRYLVIGTGKKITLECSQTMGHDKMYWYQQDPGMELHLIHYSYGVNSTEKGDLSSESTVSRIRTEHFPLTLESARPSHTSQYLCASVAGVSYNEQFFGPGTRLTVL.

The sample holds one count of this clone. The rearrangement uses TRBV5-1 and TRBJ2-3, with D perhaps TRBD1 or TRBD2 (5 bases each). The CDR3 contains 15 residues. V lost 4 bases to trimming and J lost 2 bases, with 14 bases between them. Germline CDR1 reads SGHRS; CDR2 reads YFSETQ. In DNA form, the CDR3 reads TGCGCCAGCAGCGCCAATTGGGGGTCCACAGATACGCAGTATTTT. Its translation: CASSANWGSTDTQYF. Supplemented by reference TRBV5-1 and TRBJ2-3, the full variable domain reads KAGVTQTPRYLIKTRGQQVTLSCSPISGHRSVSWYQQTPGQGLQFLFEYFSETQRNKGNFPGRFSGRQFSNSRSEMNVSTLELGDSALYLCASSANWGSTDTQYFGPGTRLTVL.

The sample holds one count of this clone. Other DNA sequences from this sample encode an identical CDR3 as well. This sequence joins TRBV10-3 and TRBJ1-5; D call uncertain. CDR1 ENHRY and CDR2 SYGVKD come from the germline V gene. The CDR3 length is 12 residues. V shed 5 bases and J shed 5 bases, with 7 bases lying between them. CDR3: CAISRGDQPQHF. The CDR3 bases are TGTGCCATCAGTCGGGGAGATCAGCCCCAGCATTTT.

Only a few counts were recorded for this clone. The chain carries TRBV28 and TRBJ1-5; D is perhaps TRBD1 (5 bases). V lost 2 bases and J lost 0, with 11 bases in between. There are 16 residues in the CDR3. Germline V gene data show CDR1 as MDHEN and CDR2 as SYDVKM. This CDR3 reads CASSLGGSYSNQPQHF. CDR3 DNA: TGTGCCAGCAGTTTAGGGGGGAGCTATAGCAATCAGCCCCAGCATTTT.

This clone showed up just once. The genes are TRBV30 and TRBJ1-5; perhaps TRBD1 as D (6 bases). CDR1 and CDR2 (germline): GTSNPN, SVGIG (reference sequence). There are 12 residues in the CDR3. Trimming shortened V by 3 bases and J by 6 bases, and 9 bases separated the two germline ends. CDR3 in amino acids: CAWRDSGQPQHF. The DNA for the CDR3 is TGTGCCTGGAGGGACAGTGGTCAGCCCCAGCATTTT.

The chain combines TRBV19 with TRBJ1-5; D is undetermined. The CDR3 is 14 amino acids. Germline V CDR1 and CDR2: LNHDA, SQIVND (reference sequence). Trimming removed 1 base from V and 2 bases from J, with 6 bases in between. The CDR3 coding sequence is TGTGCCAGTAGTATAGGGGCAGGCAATCAGCCCCAGCATTTT. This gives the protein CASSIGAGNQPQHF.

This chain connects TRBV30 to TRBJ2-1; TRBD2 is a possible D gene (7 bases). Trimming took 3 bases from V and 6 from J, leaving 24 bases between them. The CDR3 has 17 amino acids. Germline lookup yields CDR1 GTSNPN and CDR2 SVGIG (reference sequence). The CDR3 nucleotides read TGTGCCTGGAGCCCGAGGGGGGGCAGTTCTATTCGCAATGAGCAGTTCTTC. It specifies CAWSPRGGSSIRNEQFF.

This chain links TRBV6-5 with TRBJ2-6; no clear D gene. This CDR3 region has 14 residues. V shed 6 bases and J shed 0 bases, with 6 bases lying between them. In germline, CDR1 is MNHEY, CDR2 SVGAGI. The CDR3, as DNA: TGTGCCAGCAGATGGGCCTCTGGGGCCAACGTCCTGACTTTC. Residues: CASRWASGANVLTF.

CDR3 sequence reads: CASSQDLKVGETQYF. The DNA of the CDR3 is TGCGCCAGCAGCCAAGATCTGAAGGTAGGGGAGACCCAGTACTTC. The V call is TRBV4-3, the J call TRBJ2-5; D not resolved. Looked up from germline, CDR1 is LGHNA and CDR2 is YSLEER. The CDR3 spans 15 residues. Deletions cut 0 bases from V and 5 bases from J, with 13 bases between.